This entry lists 3 T cell receptor beta chains sequenced from one sample in a study of blood T cell repertoires in COVID-19. The repertoire was sequenced with immunoSEQ multiplex PCR; TCRdb's copy has only in-frame clones and lacks some. Of roughly 100,000 clones listed, 85% are singletons. The sample comprised peripheral blood. These receptors all come from a man in his fifties with acute or convalescent COVID-19.

This sequence joins TRBV3-1 (or the pseudogene TRBV3-2) and TRBJ2-2, with 11 bases matching TRBD2. The CDR3 runs 17 residues. CDR1 and CDR2 from the germline V gene are LGHDT and YNNKEL (reference sequence). V was clipped by 4 bases and J by 6 bases; unmatched bases: 10. CDR3 sequence reads: CASSRRSTSGKAGELFF. CDR3 bases: TGTGCCAGCAGCCGAAGATCGACTAGCGGGAAAGCCGGGGAGCTGTTTTTT.

The chain is built from TRBV19 and TRBJ1-5; 8 bases fit TRBD1. The CDR3 loop spans 14 amino acids. The V and J ends lost 5 bases and 4 bases, in that order; junction bases with no gene match: 4. Looked up from germline, CDR1 is LNHDA and CDR2 is SQIVND (reference sequence). The CDR3 DNA sequence: TGTGCCAGTAGTCCTCGACAGGGGAATCAGCCCCAGCATTTT. It yields the protein CASSPRQGNQPQHF.

The chain joins TRBV7-9 to TRBJ1-6; D unclear. Trimming left V 5 bases short and J 3 bases short, with 11 bases between. Per the germline V gene, CDR1 is SEHNR and CDR2 is FQNEAQ (reference sequence). The CDR3 has 15 residues. The CDR3 sequence: CASSGDRSYNSPLHF. The DNA for the CDR3 is TGTGCCAGCAGCGGAGACCGGAGCTATAATTCACCCCTCCACTTT.